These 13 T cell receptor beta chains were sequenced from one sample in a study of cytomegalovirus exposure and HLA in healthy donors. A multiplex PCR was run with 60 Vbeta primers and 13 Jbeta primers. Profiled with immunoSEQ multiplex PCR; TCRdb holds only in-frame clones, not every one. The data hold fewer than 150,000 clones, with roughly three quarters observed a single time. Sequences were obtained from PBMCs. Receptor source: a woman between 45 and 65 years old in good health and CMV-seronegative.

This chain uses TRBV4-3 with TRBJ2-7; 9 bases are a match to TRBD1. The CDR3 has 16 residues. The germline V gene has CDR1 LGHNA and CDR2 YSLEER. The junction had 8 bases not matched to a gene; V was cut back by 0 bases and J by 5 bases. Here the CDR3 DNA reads TGCGCCAGCAGCCAAGAGATAGGGACAGGGTCGAACGAGCAGTACTTC. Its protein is CASSQEIGTGSNEQYF.

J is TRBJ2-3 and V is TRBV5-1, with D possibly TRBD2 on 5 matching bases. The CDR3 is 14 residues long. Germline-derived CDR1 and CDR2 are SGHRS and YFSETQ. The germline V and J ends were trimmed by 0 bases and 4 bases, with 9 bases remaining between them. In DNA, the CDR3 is TGCGCCAGCAGCTTGGACGGGGATTCAGATACGCAGTATTTT. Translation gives CASSLDGDSDTQYF.

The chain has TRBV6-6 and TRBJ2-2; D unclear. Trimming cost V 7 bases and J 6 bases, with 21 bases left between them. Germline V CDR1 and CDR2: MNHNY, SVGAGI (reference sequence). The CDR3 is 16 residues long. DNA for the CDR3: TGTGCCAGCACCTTCCCGGGTACCCTAATAGCCGGGGAGCTGTTTTTT. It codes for CASTFPGTLIAGELFF.

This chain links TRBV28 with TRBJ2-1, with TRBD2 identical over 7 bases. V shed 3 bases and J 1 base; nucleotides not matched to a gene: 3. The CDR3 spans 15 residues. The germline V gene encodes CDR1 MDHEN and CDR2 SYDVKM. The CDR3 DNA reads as TGTGCCAGCAGTTTTATGGGGGGGTCCTACAATGAGCAGTTCTTC. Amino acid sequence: CASSFMGGSYNEQFF.

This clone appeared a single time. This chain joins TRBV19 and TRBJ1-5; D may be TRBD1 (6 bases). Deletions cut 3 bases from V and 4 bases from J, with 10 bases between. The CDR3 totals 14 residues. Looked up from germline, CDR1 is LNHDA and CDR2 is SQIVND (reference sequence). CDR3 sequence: CASSMQGQNQPQHF. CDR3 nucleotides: TGTGCCAGTAGTATGCAGGGACAAAATCAGCCCCAGCATTTT.

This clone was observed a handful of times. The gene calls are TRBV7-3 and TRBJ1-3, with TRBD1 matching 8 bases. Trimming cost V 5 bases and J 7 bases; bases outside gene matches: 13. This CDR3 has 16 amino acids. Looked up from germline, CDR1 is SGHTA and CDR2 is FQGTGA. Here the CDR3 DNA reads TGTGCCAGCAGCGACGCCCGACAGGGGCGAAGGAACACCATATATTTT. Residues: CASSDARQGRRNTIYF.

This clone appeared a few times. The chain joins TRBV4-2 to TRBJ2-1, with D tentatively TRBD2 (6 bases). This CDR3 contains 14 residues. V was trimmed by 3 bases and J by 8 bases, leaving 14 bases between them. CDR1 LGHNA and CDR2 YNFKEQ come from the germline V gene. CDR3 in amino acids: CASSQSLPGDEQFF. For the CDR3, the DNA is TGTGCCAGCAGCCAGTCCTTACCGGGGGATGAGCAGTTCTTC.

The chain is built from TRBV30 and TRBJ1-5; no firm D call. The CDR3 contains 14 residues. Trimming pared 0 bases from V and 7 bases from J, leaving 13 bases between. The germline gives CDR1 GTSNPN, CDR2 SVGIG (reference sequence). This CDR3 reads CAWSVPLGEQPQHF. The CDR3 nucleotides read TGTGCCTGGAGTGTTCCCCTAGGAGAACAGCCCCAGCATTTT.

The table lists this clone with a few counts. CDR3 coding DNA: TGTGCCAGCAGTGAATCGGGGACAGGGGGTTCTGAGACCCAGTACTTC. This sequence encodes CASSESGTGGSETQYF. This rearrangement joins TRBV25-1 to TRBJ2-5, with TRBD1 matching over 11 bases. Trimming removed 1 base from V and 5 bases from J; junction bases left unmatched: 6. Germline-derived CDR1 and CDR2 are MGHDK and SYGVNS. The CDR3 runs 16 residues. Complete variable domain (other parts from reference TRBV25-1 and TRBJ2-5): EADIYQTPRYLVIGTGKKITLECSQTMGHDKMYWYQQDPGMELHLIHYSYGVNSTEKGDLSSESTVSRIRTEHFPLTLESARPSHTSQYLCASSESGTGGSETQYFGPGTRLLVL.

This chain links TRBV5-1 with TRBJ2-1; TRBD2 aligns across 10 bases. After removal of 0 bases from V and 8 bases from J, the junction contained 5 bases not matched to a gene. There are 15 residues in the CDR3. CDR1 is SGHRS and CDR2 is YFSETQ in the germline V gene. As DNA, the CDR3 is TGCGCCAGCAGCTTGGTAGCGGGGGGCCAGGATGAGCAGTTCTTC. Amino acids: CASSLVAGGQDEQFF.

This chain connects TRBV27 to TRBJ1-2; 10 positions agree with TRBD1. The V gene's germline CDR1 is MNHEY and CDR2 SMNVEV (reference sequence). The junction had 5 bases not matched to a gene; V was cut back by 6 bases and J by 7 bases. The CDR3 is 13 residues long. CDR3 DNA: TGTGCCAGCAGGCGACAGGGGGCTGGTGGCTACACCTTC. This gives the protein CASRRQGAGGYTF.

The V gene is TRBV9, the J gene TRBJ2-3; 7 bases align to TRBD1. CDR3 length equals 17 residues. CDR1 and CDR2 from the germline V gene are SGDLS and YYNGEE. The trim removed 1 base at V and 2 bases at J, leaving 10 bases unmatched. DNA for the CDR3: TGTGCCAGCAGCGTATCTCACAGGGGACCCTACACAGATACGCAGTATTTT. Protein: CASSVSHRGPYTDTQYF. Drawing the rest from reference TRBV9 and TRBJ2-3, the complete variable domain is DSGVTQTPKHLITATGQRVTLRCSPRSGDLSVYWYQQSLDQGLQFLIQYYNGEERAKGNILERFSAQQFPDLHSELNLSSLELGDSALYFCASSVSHRGPYTDTQYFGPGTRLTVL.

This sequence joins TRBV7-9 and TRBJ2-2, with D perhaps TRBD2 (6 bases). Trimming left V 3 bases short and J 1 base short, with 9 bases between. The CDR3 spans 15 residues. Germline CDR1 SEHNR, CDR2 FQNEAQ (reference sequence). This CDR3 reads CASSFRGRNTGELFF. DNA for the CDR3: TGTGCCAGCAGCTTTCGGGGGAGGAACACCGGGGAGCTGTTTTTT.